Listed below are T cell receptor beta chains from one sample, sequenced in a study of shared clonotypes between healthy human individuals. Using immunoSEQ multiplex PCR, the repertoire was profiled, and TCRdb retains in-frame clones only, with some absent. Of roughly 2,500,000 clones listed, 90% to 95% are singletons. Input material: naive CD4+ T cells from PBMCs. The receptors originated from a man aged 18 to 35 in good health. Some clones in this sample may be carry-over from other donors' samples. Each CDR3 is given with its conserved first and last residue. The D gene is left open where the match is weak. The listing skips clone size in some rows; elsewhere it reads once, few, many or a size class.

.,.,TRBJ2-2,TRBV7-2,CASSSNLNTGELFF,TGTGCCAGCAGCTCGAACCTGAACACCGGGGAGCTGTTTTTT
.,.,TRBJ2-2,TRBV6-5,CASSVGGSGELFF,TGTGCCAGCAGTGTTGGGGGGTCCGGGGAGCTGTTTTTT
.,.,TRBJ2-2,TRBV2,CATKGQGRTGELFF,TGTGCCACCAAGGGGCAGGGTCGGACCGGGGAGCTGTTTTTT
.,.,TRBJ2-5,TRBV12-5,CASGLAQTQYF,TGTGCTAGTGGTTTGGCCCAAACCCAGTACTTC
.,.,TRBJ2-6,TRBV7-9,CASSLGSTATTSGANVLTF,TGTGCCAGCAGCTTAGGGTCGACAGCTACTACCTCTGGGGCCAACGTCCTGACTTTC
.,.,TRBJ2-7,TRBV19,CASSIGIGAYEQYF,TGTGCCAGTAGTATAGGAATCGGGGCCTACGAGCAGTACTTC
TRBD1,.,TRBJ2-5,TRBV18,CASSPPDRGYQETQYF,TGTGCCAGCTCACCACCGGACAGGGGATACCAAGAGACCCAGTACTTC
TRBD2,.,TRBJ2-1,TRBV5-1,CASSPQLAGQSNEQFF,TGCGCCAGCAGCCCCCAACTAGCGGGACAATCCAATGAGCAGTTCTTC
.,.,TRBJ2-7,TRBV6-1,CASRGTRRPYEQYF,TGTGCCAGCAGAGGGACCCGGCGCCCCTACGAGCAGTACTTC
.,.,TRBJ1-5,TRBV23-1,CASKQSNQPQHF,TGCGCCAGCAAACAGTCCAATCAGCCCCAGCATTTT
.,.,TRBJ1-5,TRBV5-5,CASSPGTSNQPQHF,TGTGCCAGCAGTCCAGGTACAAGCAATCAGCCCCAGCATTTT
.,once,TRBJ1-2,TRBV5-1,CASSLSGSGNYGYTF,TGCGCCAGCAGCTTGTCAGGGTCGGGAAACTATGGCTACACCTTC
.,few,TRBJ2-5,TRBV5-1,CASSLGQETQYF,TGCGCCAGCAGCTTGGGTCAAGAGACCCAGTACTTC
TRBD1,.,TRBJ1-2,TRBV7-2,CASSPSGDRVYGYTF,TGTGCCAGCAGCCCTAGCGGGGACAGGGTCTATGGCTACACCTTC
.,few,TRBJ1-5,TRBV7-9,CASSISDSQPQHF,TGTGCCAGCAGCATTTCCGATAGCCAGCCCCAGCATTTT
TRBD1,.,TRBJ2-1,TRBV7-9,CASSPGQEHNEQFF,TGTGCCAGCAGTCCCGGACAGGAACACAATGAGCAGTTCTTC
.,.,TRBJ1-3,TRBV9,CASSVGQDGNTIYF,TGTGCCAGCAGCGTAGGACAGGATGGAAACACCATATATTTT
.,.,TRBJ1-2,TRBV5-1,CASTLGAADGYTF,TGCGCCAGCACACTTGGGGCAGCGGATGGCTACACCTTC
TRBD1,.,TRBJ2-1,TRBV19,CASTRDSSYNEQFF,TGTGCCAGTACCCGGGACAGCTCCTACAATGAGCAGTTCTTC
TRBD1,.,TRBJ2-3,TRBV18,CASSPPGRGPDTQYF,TGTGCCAGCTCACCACCGGGAAGGGGGCCGGATACGCAGTATTTT
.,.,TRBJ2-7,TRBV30,CAWSGQSSYEQYF,TGTGCCTGGAGCGGACAGAGCTCCTACGAGCAGTACTTC
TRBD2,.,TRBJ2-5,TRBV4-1,CASSQVLAGEQYF,TGCGCCAGCAGCCAAGTGCTAGCGGGGGAGCAGTACTTC
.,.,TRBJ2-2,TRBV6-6,CASSGTINTGELFF,TGTGCCAGCAGTGGGACAATCAACACCGGGGAGCTGTTTTTT